The 14 T cell receptor beta chains below were found in one sample sequenced in a study of cytomegalovirus exposure and HLA in healthy donors. Clones were sequenced by immunoSEQ multiplex PCR, and TCRdb holds only the in-frame ones, with some missing. The data contain 80,000 to 100,000 clones, 87% of them seen just once; the ten biggest clones take up more than 3%. Specimen: PBMCs. The source of these receptors is a woman aged 25 to 39 in good health and CMV-seronegative.

Written as DNA, the CDR3 is TGTGCCAGCAGTTGGACAGGGGGCGATGGTGGCTACACCTTC. The encoded protein is CASSWTGGDGGYTF. The V and J genes are TRBV27 and TRBJ1-2; the match to TRBD1 covers 11 bases. The J segment lost 7 bases and the V segment lost 4 bases, leaving 5 bases of the junction unmatched. Germline assignment: CDR1 MNHEY and CDR2 SMNVEV (reference sequence). CDR3 length: 14 residues.

The chain uses TRBV18 and TRBJ1-5; 7 bases are shared with TRBD1. This CDR3 region has 15 residues. Germline V lookup: CDR1 KGHSH, CDR2 LQKENI. V was clipped by 3 bases and J by 7 bases; unmatched bases: 9. The chain's CDR3 is CASSPRQGEHQPQHF. CDR3 in DNA: TGTGCCAGCTCACCTAGACAGGGAGAACACCAGCCCCAGCATTTT.

This clone was picked up many times. In the same sample, other DNA sequences code for this CDR3. The chain employs TRBV6-1 and TRBJ2-7; tentatively, D is TRBD1 (6 bases). The CDR3 runs 14 residues. Germline values: CDR1 MNHNS, CDR2 SASEGT. Trimming took 1 base from V and 2 from J, leaving 9 bases between them. The CDR3 loop reads CASSEGGHTYEQYF. The DNA for the CDR3 is TGTGCCAGCAGTGAAGGGGGACACACCTACGAGCAGTACTTC.

The V gene is TRBV6-5, the J gene TRBJ2-6; possible D gene TRBD2, 5 bases. Trimming stripped 2 bases from V and 4 bases from J, with 9 bases between. Germline values: CDR1 MNHEY, CDR2 SVGAGI. The CDR3 is 15 amino acids. CDR3 residues: CASSYVGRGANVLTF. The CDR3 DNA is TGTGCCAGCAGTTACGTGGGGAGAGGGGCCAACGTCCTGACTTTC.

The chain has TRBV7-9 and TRBJ2-3; maybe TRBD2 (6 bases). Germline V gene data show CDR1 as SEHNR and CDR2 as FQNEAQ (reference sequence). The CDR3 loop spans 16 amino acids. Trimming cost V 4 bases and J 1 base, with 15 bases left between them. CDR3 residues: CASSSSALAGTDTQYF. As DNA, the CDR3 is TGTGCCAGCAGCTCATCTGCATTAGCGGGCACAGATACGCAGTATTTT.

The CDR3, as DNA: TGTGCCAGCAGTAGCACCTATGGCTACACCTTC. Translation: CASSSTYGYTF. The chain has TRBV6-1 and TRBJ1-2, with D hard to call. CDR3 size: 11 residues. Germline lookup yields CDR1 MNHNS and CDR2 SASEGT. V lost 5 bases and J 4 bases, leaving 5 bases between the germline ends.

This rearrangement joins TRBV7-3 to TRBJ1-1; the D gene is possibly TRBD1 (6 bases). Germline values: CDR1 SGHTA, CDR2 FQGTGA. The CDR3 runs 13 residues. Between the trimmed V and J ends, which lost 5 bases and 4 bases, there was a span of 11 bases. CDR3 sequence reads: CASSASGATEAFF. Here the CDR3 DNA reads TGTGCCAGCAGCGCGTCAGGGGCCACTGAAGCTTTCTTT.

V gene TRBV7-6 combines with J gene TRBJ2-1, with D perhaps TRBD1 (6 bases). CDR3 length: 16 residues. Trimming removed 5 bases from V and 1 base from J, with 15 bases in between. CDR1 is SGHVS and CDR2 is FNYEAQ in the germline V gene. DNA of the CDR3: TGTGCCAGCAGCACTGACAGGAAAGGGTCCTACAATGAGCAGTTCTTC. Residues: CASSTDRKGSYNEQFF.

V and J are TRBV29-1 and TRBJ2-3; 10 positions agree with TRBD1. V shed 4 bases, J shed 2 bases, and the junction held 6 bases outside the gene matches. This CDR3 spans 15 amino acids. The germline V gene encodes CDR1 SQVTM and CDR2 ANQGSEA. The CDR3 loop is CSVVRTGGYTDTQYF. CDR3 in DNA: TGCAGCGTTGTTAGGACAGGGGGTTACACAGATACGCAGTATTTT.

The rearrangement links TRBV5-4 to TRBJ2-3, with TRBD2 matching over 11 bases. With 5 bases clipped from V and 2 bases from J, the junction kept 4 bases outside the gene matches. The CDR3 sequence is 15 residues long. Germline V CDR1 and CDR2: SGHNT, YYREEE (reference sequence). The CDR3 coding sequence is TGTGCCAGCAGACCGGGACTAGCGGCCACAGATACGCAGTATTTT. Translated: CASRPGLAATDTQYF.

CDR3 loop: CASSQSIGHAGYEQYF. The CDR3 DNA is TGCGCCAGCAGCCAAAGCATAGGACACGCCGGCTACGAGCAGTACTTC. V usage is TRBV4-3 and J usage is TRBJ2-7; D is possibly TRBD1 (5 bases). Germline V gene sequence: CDR1 LGHNA, CDR2 YSLEER. This CDR3 region has 16 residues. V shed 2 bases and J shed 3 bases, with 17 bases lying between them.

The V call is TRBV5-1, the J call TRBJ2-5; D is unclear. Germline CDR1 and CDR2: SGHRS and YFSETQ. This CDR3 contains 15 residues. Deletions cut 2 bases from V and 2 bases from J, with 13 bases between. CDR3 nucleotides: TGCGCCAGCAGCTTACAAACAGATTTTCAAGAGACCCAGTACTTC. This sequence encodes CASSLQTDFQETQYF. The whole variable domain, filled in from reference TRBV5-1 and TRBJ2-5, reads KAGVTQTPRYLIKTRGQQVTLSCSPISGHRSVSWYQQTPGQGLQFLFEYFSETQRNKGNFPGRFSGRQFSNSRSEMNVSTLELGDSALYLCASSLQTDFQETQYFGPGTRLLVL.

The rearrangement joins TRBV2 to TRBJ1-1; D remains unclear. Germline CDR1 and CDR2: SNHLY and FYNNEI. The V end lost 6 bases, the J end lost 1 base, and 12 bases lay between the germline ends. CDR3 length: 14 amino acids. Here the CDR3 reads CASSWRQSNTEAFF. The CDR3 DNA is TGTGCCAGCAGCTGGAGGCAGTCGAACACTGAAGCTTTCTTT.

CDR3 sequence reads: CAIAKDRAGTYEQYF. The CDR3 DNA is TGTGCCATCGCAAAGGACAGGGCCGGTACCTACGAGCAGTACTTC. V usage is TRBV10-3 and J usage is TRBJ2-7, with 8 bases aligning to TRBD1. Per germline, CDR1 ENHRY and CDR2 SYGVKD. This CDR3 is built from 15 residues. The junction had 11 bases not matched to a gene; V was cut back by 8 bases and J by 2 bases.